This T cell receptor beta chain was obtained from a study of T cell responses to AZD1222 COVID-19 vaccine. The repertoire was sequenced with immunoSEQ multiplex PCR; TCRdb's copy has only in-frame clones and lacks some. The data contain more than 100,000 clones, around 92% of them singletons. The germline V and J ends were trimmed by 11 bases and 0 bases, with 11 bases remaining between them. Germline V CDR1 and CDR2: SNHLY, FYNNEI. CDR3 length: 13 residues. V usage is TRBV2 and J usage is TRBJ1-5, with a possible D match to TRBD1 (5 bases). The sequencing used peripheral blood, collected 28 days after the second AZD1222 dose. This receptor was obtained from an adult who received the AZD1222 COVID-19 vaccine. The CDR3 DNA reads TGTGCCGGGGGAGGGAATAGCAATCAGCCCCAGCATTTT. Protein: CAGGGNSNQPQHF.